The source of this T cell receptor beta chain is a study of T cells after yellow fever vaccination. General study results and limits: Reappearance after the booster was observed for most primary-vaccination clones (roughly 97% CD4, less than 90% CD8). In FACS-sorted repertoires, abundant clonotypes from the bulk population could appear as contaminants.

This clonotype was detected many times. What it binds is not known. Template-switching 5'RACE yielded the TCR cDNA; a universal primer site and UMIs were added in the process. TCRdb fed the 5' RACE reads into MiXCR, producing one record per CDR3 protein. Of 300,000 to 400,000 distinct CDR3 sequences listed, approximately 5.7% are singletons. The receptor's source is a man aged 25 to 45 who received the YFV17D yellow fever vaccine. This specimen consisted of PBMCs, obtained 5 days after the yellow fever booster vaccination.

Here the CDR3 reads CATPAGTSGSYEQYF. The CDR3 DNA follows: TGTGCCACCCCGGCCGGGACTAGCGGCTCCTACGAGCAGTACTTC. The gene calls are TRBV21-1 and TRBJ2-7; the tabulated D call, TRBD2, remains unverified against the DNA. TRBV21-1 is a pseudogene locus. There are 15 residues in the CDR3.